What follows are 19 T cell receptor beta chains derived from one specimen sequenced in a study of shared clonotypes between healthy human individuals. Generated by immunoSEQ multiplex PCR, the TCRdb table keeps only in-frame clones and is missing some. Of 1.4 million to 1.5 million clones listed, 95% to 97% are singletons. The sequenced sample consisted of naive CD4+ T cells sorted from blood. As for subset: CD45RA+ positively selected. All receptors come from a man in his thirties or forties in good health.

The gene calls are TRBV5-5 and TRBJ2-7; unclear D gene. Deletions cut 4 bases from V and 2 bases from J, with 4 bases between. Germline CDR1 SGHKS, CDR2 YYEKEE (reference sequence). CDR3 length: 11 residues. In DNA form, the CDR3 reads TGTGCCAGCAGCCCGGCCTACGAGCAGTACTTC. This codes for CASSPAYEQYF.

The chain recombines TRBV5-4 with TRBJ1-1, with 7 bases fitting TRBD1. Germline CDR1 SGHNT, CDR2 YYREEE (reference sequence). The length of the CDR3 is 13 residues. After removal of 3 bases from V and 4 bases from J, the junction contained 3 bases not matched to a gene. DNA for the CDR3: TGTGCCAGCAGCTCTGGACAGGCCACTGAAGCTTTCTTT. Translated, it gives CASSSGQATEAFF.

This clone was observed a single time. The V call is TRBV7-9, the J call TRBJ2-1; 8 bases line up with TRBD2. The V and J ends lost 4 bases and 7 bases, in that order; junction bases with no gene match: 9. Germline-derived CDR1 and CDR2 are SEHNR and FQNEAQ (reference sequence). The CDR3 length is 15 residues. CDR3 in DNA: TGTGCCAGCAGCTCGACTAGCGTGGTGACAAATGAGCAGTTCTTC. This encodes CASSSTSVVTNEQFF.

The rearrangement joins TRBV30 to TRBJ1-2; D is perhaps TRBD1 (6 bases). Per the germline V gene, CDR1 is GTSNPN and CDR2 is SVGIG (reference sequence). Trimming removed 0 bases at V and 0 bases at J, with 14 bases between. This CDR3 is 16 amino acids long. In DNA form, the CDR3 reads TGTGCCTGGAGTGTACCCGGGACATCAGCTAACTATGGCTACACCTTC. Translation gives CAWSVPGTSANYGYTF.

This chain connects TRBV28 to TRBJ2-7, with D possibly being TRBD2 (5 bases). Trimming left V 5 bases short and J 2 bases short, with 10 bases between. Looked up from germline, CDR1 is MDHEN and CDR2 is SYDVKM. The CDR3 is 13 amino acids. Here the CDR3 DNA reads TGTGCCAGCAGTAAAGCGGAAACCTACGAGCAGTACTTC. This encodes CASSKAETYEQYF.

The rearrangement uses TRBV9 and TRBJ2-3; D is perhaps TRBD1 (6 bases). CDR1 is SGDLS, CDR2 YYNGEE, per germline. The CDR3 length is 13 residues. Trimming pared 4 bases from V and 3 bases from J, leaving 9 bases between. CDR3 nucleotide sequence: TGTGCCAGCAGCTTTAGGGGGACAGATACGCAGTATTTT. Translated, it gives CASSFRGTDTQYF.

CDR3 in amino acids: CASSHWDRRNYGYTF. The CDR3 nucleotides read TGTGCCAGCAGCCATTGGGACAGGAGAAACTATGGCTACACCTTC. The V call is TRBV6-6, the J call TRBJ1-2, with TRBD1 identical over 8 bases. The V gene end was trimmed by 6 bases and the J gene end by 2 bases; junction bases not matched to a gene: 8. Germline V CDR1 and CDR2: MNHNY, SVGAGI (reference sequence). The CDR3 covers 15 residues.

This chain uses TRBV9 with TRBJ2-2, with D hard to call. Looked up from germline, CDR1 is SGDLS and CDR2 is YYNGEE. The CDR3 sequence is 14 residues long. V was shortened by 7 bases and J by 5 bases, with 15 bases between the two germline ends. CDR3 sequence reads: CASHQDGVTGELFF. The CDR3 nucleotides read TGTGCCAGCCACCAAGATGGGGTGACCGGGGAGCTGTTTTTT.

This clone was observed a single time. The chain links TRBV28 to TRBJ2-7, with 10 positions matching TRBD2. The V gene end was trimmed by 5 bases and the J gene end by 2 bases; junction bases not matched to a gene: 3. The CDR3 loop spans 14 amino acids. Germline V gene lookup returns CDR1 MDHEN and CDR2 SYDVKM. Written as DNA, the CDR3 is TGTGCCAGCAGTGGGACTAGCGAGACCTACGAGCAGTACTTC. Protein product: CASSGTSETYEQYF. The full variable domain, with the rest looked up from reference TRBV28 and TRBJ2-7, is DVKVTQSSRYLVKRTGEKVFLECVQDMDHENMFWYRQDPGLGLRLIYFSYDVKMKEKGDIPEGYSVSREKKERFSLILESASTNQTSMYLCASSGTSETYEQYFGPGTRLTVT.

The V call is TRBV11-3, the J call TRBJ2-5; the match to TRBD1 covers 7 bases. CDR1 and CDR2 from the germline V gene are SGHNT and YENEEA. The V and J ends lost 0 bases and 5 bases, in that order; junction bases with no gene match: 6. CDR3 length equals 15 residues. In nucleotides, the CDR3 is TGTGCCAGCAGCTTAGATCCCACAGGGGTGGAGACCCAGTACTTC. This sequence encodes CASSLDPTGVETQYF.

The genes are TRBV5-4 and TRBJ2-5, with TRBD2 matching over 9 bases. The junction had 5 bases not matched to a gene; V was cut back by 4 bases and J by 1 base. This CDR3 is 15 amino acids long. Per germline, CDR1 SGHNT and CDR2 YYREEE (reference sequence). The CDR3, as DNA: TGTGCCAGCAGCCCTCGGACTAGCGCCCAAGAGACCCAGTACTTC. Residues: CASSPRTSAQETQYF.

This rearrangement joins TRBV5-1 to TRBJ2-7; D possibly matches TRBD1 or TRBD2 (5 bases each). Germline V gene lookup returns CDR1 SGHRS and CDR2 YFSETQ. Deletions cut 4 bases from V and 3 bases from J, with 14 bases between. The CDR3 consists of 14 residues. The chain's CDR3 is CASSLSRDGYEQYF. Written as DNA, the CDR3 is TGCGCCAGCAGCCTCAGCCGGGACGGCTACGAGCAGTACTTC.

The V call is TRBV19, the J call TRBJ1-5; possible D gene TRBD1, 6 bases. The CDR3 totals 15 residues. CDR1 and CDR2 (germline): LNHDA, SQIVND (reference sequence). V lost 6 bases and J lost 5, with 17 bases in between. CDR3 DNA: TGTGCCAGTAGACAACAGGGAGCCCAATATCAGCCCCAGCATTTT. This encodes CASRQQGAQYQPQHF.

This rearrangement joins TRBV19 to TRBJ2-1, with D possibly being TRBD2 (5 bases). V gave up 7 bases and J gave up 0 bases, with 16 bases separating them. The CDR3 has 16 residues. Germline CDR1 reads LNHDA; CDR2 reads SQIVND (reference sequence). The CDR3, as DNA: TGTGCCAGTAAACCTTCCGGGATGAGCTCCTACAATGAGCAGTTCTTC. This encodes CASKPSGMSSYNEQFF.

This clone was recorded once. The J gene is TRBJ1-5, the V gene TRBV6-1, with 9 nucleotides matching TRBD1. The CDR3 extends over 17 amino acids. J gave up 6 bases and V 0 bases, and 9 bases lay outside the gene matches. Germline loops: CDR1 MNHNS, CDR2 SASEGT. CDR3 DNA sequence: TGTGCCAGCAGTGAAGCGGGAAGTACAGGGGGCCTTCAGCCCCAGCATTTT. Amino acid sequence: CASSEAGSTGGLQPQHF.

The table lists this clone with a count of one. The chain is built from TRBV5-4 and TRBJ2-1, with TRBD2 matching 9 bases. The CDR3 runs to 18 residues. Germline values: CDR1 SGHNT, CDR2 YYREEE (reference sequence). Losses at the gene ends were 3 bases for V and 1 base for J; bases not matched to a gene: 11. CDR3 residues: CASSSTRDSGRSYNEQFF. The CDR3 nucleotides read TGTGCCAGCAGCTCTACACGGGATAGCGGGAGATCCTACAATGAGCAGTTCTTC.

The CDR3 nucleotides are TGTGCCATCAGTGACGGACGGCTGCCCTACGAGCAGTACTTC. Translated, it gives CAISDGRLPYEQYF. The chain couples TRBV10-3 to TRBJ2-7, with unresolved D. The length of the CDR3 is 14 residues. The germline V and J ends were trimmed by 3 bases and 2 bases, with 11 bases remaining between them. CDR1 ENHRY and CDR2 SYGVKD come from the germline V gene.

The chain links TRBV11-2 to TRBJ2-1; 12 bases line up with TRBD2. This CDR3 has 15 residues. Germline V gene sequence: CDR1 SGHAT, CDR2 FQNNGV. V dropped 5 bases and J dropped 9; count of bases not matched to a gene: 8. The CDR3 sequence is CASSPLAGGTGEQFF. CDR3 nucleotide sequence: TGTGCCAGCAGCCCCCTAGCGGGAGGGACGGGTGAGCAGTTCTTC.

Details on this clone: This sample also contains other DNA sequences that code for the same CDR3. V gene TRBV18 combines with J gene TRBJ2-1; the D is unclear. From germline, CDR1 is KGHSH and CDR2 LQKENI. Trimming shortened V by 2 bases and J by 7 bases, and 9 bases separated the two germline ends. The CDR3 loop spans 13 amino acids. In DNA form, the CDR3 reads TGTGCCAGCTCACCAACTCGTGGAAATGAGCAGTTCTTC. The encoded protein is CASSPTRGNEQFF. The full variable domain, its missing parts supplied by reference TRBV18 and TRBJ2-1, is NAGVMQNPRHLVRRRGQEARLRCSPMKGHSHVYWYRQLPEEGLKFMVYLQKENIIDESGMPKERFSAEFPKEGPSILRIQQVVRGDSAAYFCASSPTRGNEQFFGPGTRLTVL.